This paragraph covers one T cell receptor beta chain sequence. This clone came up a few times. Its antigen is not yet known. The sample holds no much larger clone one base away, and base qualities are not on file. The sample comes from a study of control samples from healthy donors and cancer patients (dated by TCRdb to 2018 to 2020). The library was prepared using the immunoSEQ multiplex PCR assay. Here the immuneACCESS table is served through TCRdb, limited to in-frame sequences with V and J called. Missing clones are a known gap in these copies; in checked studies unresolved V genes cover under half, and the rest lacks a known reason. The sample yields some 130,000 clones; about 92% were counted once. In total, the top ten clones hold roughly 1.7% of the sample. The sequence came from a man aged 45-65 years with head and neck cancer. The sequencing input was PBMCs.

This receptor carries the CDR3 CASSPRDRAYEQYF. The DNA sequence follows: TGTGCCAGCAGTCCCCGGGACAGGGCCTACGAGCAGTACTTC. The chain employs TRBV6-5 and TRBJ2-7; 9 of the junction bases match TRBD1. V trim: 5 bases; J trim: 2 bases; unmatched bases: 4. The CDR3 spans 14 residues, from the cysteine through the phenylalanine. The retained sequence is limited to the CDR3, 42 bases, with the frame set at the first base. As encoded in the germline V gene, CDR1 is MNHEY while CDR2 is SVGAGI.